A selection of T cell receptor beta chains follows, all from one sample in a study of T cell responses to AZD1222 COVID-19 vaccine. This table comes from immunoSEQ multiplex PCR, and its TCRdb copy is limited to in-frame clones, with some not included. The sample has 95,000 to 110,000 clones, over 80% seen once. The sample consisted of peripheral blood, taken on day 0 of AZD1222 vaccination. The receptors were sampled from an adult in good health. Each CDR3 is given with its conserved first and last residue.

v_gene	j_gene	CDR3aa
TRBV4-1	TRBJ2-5	CASSQTTSRDRATQYF
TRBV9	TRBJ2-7	CASSGQGLAAGEQYF
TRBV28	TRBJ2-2	CASGRQSPNTGELFF
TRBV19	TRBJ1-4	CASSIEGGTTNEKLFF
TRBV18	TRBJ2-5	CASSGEQETQYF
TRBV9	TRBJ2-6	CASSVESGANVLTF
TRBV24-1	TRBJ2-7	CATSDLTGGEQYF
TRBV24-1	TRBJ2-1	CATSDNDGTGGYEQFF
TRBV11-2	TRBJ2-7	CASSLEGASGIYEQYF
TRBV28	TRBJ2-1	CASSLWDSRYNEQFF
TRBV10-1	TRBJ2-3	CASSERGAGGDTQYF
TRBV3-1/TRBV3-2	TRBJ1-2	CASSLFSGPGHYGYTF
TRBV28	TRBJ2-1	CASSLPTGRGGNEQFF
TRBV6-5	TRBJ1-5	CASSLQGVRQPQHF
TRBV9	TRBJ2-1	CASSFGQAPYNEQFF
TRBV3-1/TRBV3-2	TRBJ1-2	CASSQWGQGYGYTF
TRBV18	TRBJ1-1	CASSHTGIRQMNTEAFF
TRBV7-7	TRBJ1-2	CASSLEEGGGYTF
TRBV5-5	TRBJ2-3	CASSLLAGGGTDTQYF
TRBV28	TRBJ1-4	CATLGDRGTEKLFF
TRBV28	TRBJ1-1	CASSLVPSAGGPTEAFF
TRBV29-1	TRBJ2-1	CSARGRKPHEQFF
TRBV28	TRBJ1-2	CASRLSDRERGYTF
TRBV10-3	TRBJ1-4	CAISDTGGAEKLFF
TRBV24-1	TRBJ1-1	CATSDTGTGNTEAFF
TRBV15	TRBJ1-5	CATSRSFRGRNQPQHF
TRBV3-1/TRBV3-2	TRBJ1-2	CASSHQAGGAGYTF
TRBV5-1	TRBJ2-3	CASSIRDRGTDTQYF
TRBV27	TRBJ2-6	CASGKNRETSGANVLTF
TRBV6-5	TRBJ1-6	CASSLVRGGSPLHF
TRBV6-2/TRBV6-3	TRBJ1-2	CASSNLGAFYTF
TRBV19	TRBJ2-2	CASRLTNTGELFF
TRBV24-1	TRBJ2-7	CATSDPGQGGDYEQYF
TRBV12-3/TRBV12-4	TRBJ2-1	CASRLGGEQFF
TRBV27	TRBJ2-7	CASSWDSVSYEQYF